Listed below are T cell receptor beta chains from one sample, sequenced in a study of blood T cells in healthy people across ages. TCRdb reprocessed the 5' RACE reads via MiXCR and lists one record per CDR3 protein. The data contain some 1.6 million distinct CDR3 sequences, about 35% of them singletons. Sequenced material: blood. These receptors originate from a woman between 25 and 40 years old in good health. Each CDR3 is given without its conserved first and last residue. The order of the fields is clone size, J gene, V gene, CDR3 protein. Part of the rows lack a size; the others show once, few, many or a class for expanded clones.

. | TRBJ1-2 | TRBV6-1 | ASSEEERGDYGYT
. | TRBJ2-7 | TRBV9 | GSSPTWGGYEQY
. | TRBJ2-1 | TRBV27 | ASSHGTGGTYNEQF
. | TRBJ1-1 | TRBV3-1 | ASSPLGDMEAF
many | TRBJ2-5 | TRBV29-1 | SVEGTSGQETQY
. | TRBJ2-4 | TRBV20-1 | SARRVGLMWAEQY
. | TRBJ2-5 | TRBV6-2/TRBV6-3 | ASSPHTMETQY
. | TRBJ2-5 | TRBV6-2/TRBV6-3 | AIEKRTNQETQY
. | TRBJ1-5 | TRBV24-1 | ATRETGQAPQH
few | TRBJ2-1 | TRBV9 | ASSVAGYGGALSSYNEQF
few | TRBJ2-3 | TRBV7-2 | ASSFRRSTDTQY
few | TRBJ2-2 | TRBV6-6 | ASSYSTSGGAGELF
. | TRBJ1-5 | TRBV20-1 | SARDLEGDWQPQH
. | TRBJ1-5 | TRBV20-1 | SAPSHLDRDQPQH
few | TRBJ1-2 | TRBV20-1 | SARDRDGYT
. | TRBJ2-3 | TRBV11-3 | ASSQRLAGGKDTQY
. | TRBJ2-7 | TRBV20-1 | SANPGTSGGEQY
. | TRBJ1-6 | TRBV12-3/TRBV12-4 | ASSFAGISYNSPLH
. | TRBJ1-2 | TRBV30 | AWSVRDANCT
. | TRBJ2-7 | TRBV27 | ASERWREGAADEQY
many | TRBJ2-3 | TRBV7-9 | ASSPPTSTDTQY
few | TRBJ2-7 | TRBV5-5 | ASSFTEDLYEQY
. | TRBJ2-5 | TRBV20-1 | SVNSGETQY
few | TRBJ1-1 | TRBV28 | ASTTQGYTEAF
. | TRBJ2-3 | TRBV12-3/TRBV12-4 | ASSRVRGTDTQY
many | TRBJ2-5 | TRBV20-1 | SALQAMTGIQETQY
. | TRBJ2-3 | TRBV20-1 | SAPENSGARTDTQY
. | TRBJ2-7 | TRBV20-1 | RASWQGYEQY
. | TRBJ2-2 | TRBV5-1 | ASSLVAMADITGELF
. | TRBJ2-7 | TRBV20-1 | SASMGHLVYEQY
. | TRBJ2-3 | TRBV12-3/TRBV12-4 | ASSLSGTSGNTDTQY
few | TRBJ1-2 | TRBV29-1 | SVEERGKPNYGYT
. | TRBJ1-1 | TRBV2 | ASSERGQTEAF